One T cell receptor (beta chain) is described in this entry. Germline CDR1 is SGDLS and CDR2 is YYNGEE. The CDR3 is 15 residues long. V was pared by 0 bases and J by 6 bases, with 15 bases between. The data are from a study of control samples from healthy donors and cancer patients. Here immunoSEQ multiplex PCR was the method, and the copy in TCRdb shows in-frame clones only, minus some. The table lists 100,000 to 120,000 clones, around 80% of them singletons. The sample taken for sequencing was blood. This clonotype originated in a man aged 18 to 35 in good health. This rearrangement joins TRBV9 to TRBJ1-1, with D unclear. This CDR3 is CASSVGEGRRAEAFF. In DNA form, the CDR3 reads TGTGCCAGCAGCGTAGGAGAAGGGAGGAGGGCTGAAGCTTTCTTT.